This TCR beta chain was found in a study of shared clonotypes between healthy human individuals. Study observations and caveats: Memory subsets had estimated richness that was generally smaller than that of naive subsets. Owing to a small donor count, the genetic and exposure-history diversity represented was limited. Deeper or shallower sequencing was expected to change how clonotypes are shared among donors. For naive CD4 cells, roughly 5.5% of clonotypes were shared across a few donors.

Sequenced by immunoSEQ multiplex PCR; TCRdb stores in-frame clones only, minus some. The sample holds around 1.5 million clones; 95% to 99% are singletons and the top ten take roughly 0.4%. As for this clone: Its matching antigen is unknown. Other DNA sequences in the sample encode the same CDR3.

Germline CDR1 is GTSNPN and CDR2 is SVGIG (reference sequence). With 2 bases removed from V and 1 base from J, the gap between germline ends came to 2 bases. CDR3 size: 11 residues. This receptor was taken from a man aged 30 to 39 in good health. The sequenced sample was naive CD4+ T cells sorted from blood. The subset was: CD45RA+ positively selected. The chain links TRBV30 to TRBJ1-1; D uncertain. The CDR3 DNA sequence: TGTGCCTGGAGTAGGAACACTGAAGCTTTCTTT. This gives the protein CAWSRNTEAFF.